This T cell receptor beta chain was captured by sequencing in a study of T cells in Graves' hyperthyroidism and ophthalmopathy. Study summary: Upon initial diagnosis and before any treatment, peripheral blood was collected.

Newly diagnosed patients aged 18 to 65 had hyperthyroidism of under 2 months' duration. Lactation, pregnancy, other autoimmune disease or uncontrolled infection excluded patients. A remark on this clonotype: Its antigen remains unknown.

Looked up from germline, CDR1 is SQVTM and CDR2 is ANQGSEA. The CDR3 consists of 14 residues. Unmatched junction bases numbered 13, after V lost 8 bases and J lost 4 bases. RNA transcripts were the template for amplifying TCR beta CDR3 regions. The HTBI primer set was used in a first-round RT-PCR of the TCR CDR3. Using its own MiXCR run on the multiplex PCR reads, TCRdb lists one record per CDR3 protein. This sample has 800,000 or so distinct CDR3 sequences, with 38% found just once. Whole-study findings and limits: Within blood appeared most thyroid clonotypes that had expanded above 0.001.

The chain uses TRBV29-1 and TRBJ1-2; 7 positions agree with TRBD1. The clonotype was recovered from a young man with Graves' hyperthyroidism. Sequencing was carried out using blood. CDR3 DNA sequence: TGCAGCATAAGGGACTACAGGGGAGGCTATGGCTACACCTTC. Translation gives CSIRDYRGGYGYTF.